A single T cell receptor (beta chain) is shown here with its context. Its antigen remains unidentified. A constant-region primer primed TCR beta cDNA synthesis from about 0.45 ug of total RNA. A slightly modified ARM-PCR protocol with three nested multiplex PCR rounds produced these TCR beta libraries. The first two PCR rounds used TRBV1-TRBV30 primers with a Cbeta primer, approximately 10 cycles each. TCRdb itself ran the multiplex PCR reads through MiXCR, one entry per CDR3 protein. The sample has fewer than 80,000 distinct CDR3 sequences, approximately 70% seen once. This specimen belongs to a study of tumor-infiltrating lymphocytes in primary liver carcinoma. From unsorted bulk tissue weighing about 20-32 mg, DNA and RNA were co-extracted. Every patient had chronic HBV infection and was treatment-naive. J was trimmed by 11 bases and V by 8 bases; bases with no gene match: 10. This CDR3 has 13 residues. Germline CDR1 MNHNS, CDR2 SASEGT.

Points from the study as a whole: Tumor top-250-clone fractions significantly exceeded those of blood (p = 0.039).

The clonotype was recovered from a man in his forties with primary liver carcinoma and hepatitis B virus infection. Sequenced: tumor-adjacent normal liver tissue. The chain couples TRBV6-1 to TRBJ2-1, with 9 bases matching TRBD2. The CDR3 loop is CASFSGRRNKQFF. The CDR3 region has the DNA TGTGCCAGCTTTAGCGGGAGACGGAATAAGCAGTTCTTC.